Below are 22 T cell receptor beta chains sequenced from a single sample in a study of shared clonotypes between healthy human individuals. Some clones are missing from TCRdb's copy, which holds only in-frame ones; the method was immunoSEQ multiplex PCR. Of about 2.1 million clones listed, 85% to 95% are singletons. Naive-designated CD8 cells lacked CD45RO, were positively enriched for CCR7, and omitted terminally differentiated effector memory CD45RA+ cells. Sequenced material: naive CD8+ T cells from PBMCs. These receptors all come from a young man in good health. Some clones in this sample may be carry-over from other donors' samples.

The CDR3 is CASSLRPDNEQFF. CDR3 DNA: TGCGCCAGCAGCTTAAGACCGGACAATGAGCAGTTCTTC. V is TRBV5-1 and J is TRBJ2-1; unclear D gene. There are 13 residues in the CDR3. V lost 2 bases and J lost 5, with 8 bases in between. The germline V gene has CDR1 SGHRS and CDR2 YFSETQ.

The chain is built from TRBV19 and TRBJ1-1; TRBD1 is a possible D gene (6 bases). The CDR3 runs 14 residues. The germline CDR1 and CDR2 sequences are LNHDA and SQIVND (reference sequence). V was clipped by 5 bases and J by 6 bases, with 16 bases between them. The CDR3 DNA follows: TGTGCCAGTAGTCCACAGGGAAGCTGGGCTGAAGCTTTCTTT. The encoded protein is CASSPQGSWAEAFF.

The chain employs TRBV5-4 and TRBJ2-1, with D maybe TRBD1 (6 bases). The length of the CDR3 is 17 residues. From germline, CDR1 is SGHNT and CDR2 YYREEE (reference sequence). V lost 1 base and J 6 bases, leaving 20 bases between the germline ends. The CDR3 DNA reads as TGTGCCAGCAGCTTGTTGTCTGTACAGGGCAGTATCAATGAGCAGTTCTTC. It codes for CASSLLSVQGSINEQFF.

The genes are TRBV27 and TRBJ2-3; possibly TRBD2 for D (6 bases). Trimming cost V 7 bases and J 10 bases, with 18 bases left between them. The germline gives CDR1 MNHEY, CDR2 SMNVEV (reference sequence). The CDR3 has 13 residues. For the CDR3, the DNA is TGTGCCAGCACCCCGGGGGTCTGGGGTGCGCAGTATTTT. It translates to CASTPGVWGAQYF.

The V gene is TRBV5-1, the J gene TRBJ2-1; D call uncertain. The V end was cut by 0 bases, the J end by 2 bases, with 6 bases between. The germline V gene encodes CDR1 SGHRS and CDR2 YFSETQ. The CDR3 sequence is 14 residues long. This CDR3 reads CASSLEGAYNEQFF. The DNA of the CDR3 is TGCGCCAGCAGCTTGGAAGGTGCCTACAATGAGCAGTTCTTC. Variable domain in full (rest from reference TRBV5-1 and TRBJ2-1): KAGVTQTPRYLIKTRGQQVTLSCSPISGHRSVSWYQQTPGQGLQFLFEYFSETQRNKGNFPGRFSGRQFSNSRSEMNVSTLELGDSALYLCASSLEGAYNEQFFGPGTRLTVL.

The chain recombines TRBV4-2 with TRBJ1-5, with TRBD1 matching 8 bases. Losses at the gene ends were 5 bases for V and 3 bases for J; bases not matched to a gene: 6. The CDR3 extends over 15 amino acids. Germline-derived CDR1 and CDR2 are LGHNA and YNFKEQ. The CDR3 loop reads CASSVHRGNNQPQHF. In DNA form, the CDR3 reads TGTGCCAGCAGCGTTCACAGGGGGAACAATCAGCCCCAGCATTTT.

This chain uses TRBV5-4 with TRBJ2-2; no definite D call. With 10 bases removed from V and 13 bases from J, the gap between germline ends came to 14 bases. Germline lookup yields CDR1 SGHNT and CDR2 YYREEE (reference sequence). The length of the CDR3 is 10 residues. In DNA, the CDR3 is TGTGCCTACGCCAGGCCCGGGCTGTTTTTT. It encodes CAYARPGLFF.

The chain carries TRBV27 and TRBJ1-4; D not certain. V gave up 2 bases and J gave up 8 bases, with 12 bases separating them. CDR1 MNHEY and CDR2 SMNVEV come from the germline V gene (reference sequence). CDR3 length: 14 amino acids. The DNA for the CDR3 is TGTGCCAGCAGTTTACCCGGTGCGGCCGAAAAACTGTTTTTT. It encodes CASSLPGAAEKLFF.

This sequence joins TRBV2 and TRBJ2-4; a weak D match, TRBD2 (6 bases). Germline CDR1 is SNHLY and CDR2 is FYNNEI. CDR3 size: 17 residues. The germline V and J ends were trimmed by 0 bases and 5 bases, with 17 bases remaining between them. CDR3 bases: TGTGCCAGCAGTGAAGCCCATAGCGGCGGTTTGGAAAACATTCAGTACTTC. Encoded protein: CASSEAHSGGLENIQYF. The full variable domain, its missing parts supplied by reference TRBV2 and TRBJ2-4, is EPEVTQTPSHQVTQMGQEVILRCVPISNHLYFYWYRQILGQKVEFLVSFYNNEISEKSEIFDDQFSVERPDGSNFTLKIRSTKLEDSAMYFCASSEAHSGGLENIQYFGAGTRLSVL.

The V and J genes are TRBV19 and TRBJ1-5, with 7 bases aligning to TRBD1. V was pared by 7 bases and J by 2 bases, with 5 bases of the junction left unmatched. Germline assignment: CDR1 LNHDA and CDR2 SQIVND (reference sequence). CDR3 size: 14 residues. The CDR3 region has the DNA TGTGCCAGTAATAACAGGGGTGGCAATCAGCCCCAGCATTTT. Protein sequence: CASNNRGGNQPQHF.

The chain carries TRBV19 and TRBJ2-7, with D perhaps matching TRBD2 (6 bases). This CDR3 has 14 residues. Trimming pared 3 bases from V and 2 bases from J, leaving 11 bases between. Looked up from germline, CDR1 is LNHDA and CDR2 is SQIVND (reference sequence). CDR3 sequence (DNA): TGTGCCAGTAGTATGGCGGGGCGCCCCTACGAGCAGTACTTC. Amino acid sequence: CASSMAGRPYEQYF.

The chain combines TRBV5-1 with TRBJ1-2; D not resolved. The germline V and J ends were trimmed by 6 bases and 4 bases, with 16 bases remaining between them. The CDR3 covers 14 residues. Per the germline V gene, CDR1 is SGHRS and CDR2 is YFSETQ. The chain's CDR3 is CASTVGYGIYGYTF. Here the CDR3 DNA reads TGCGCCAGCACAGTTGGGTATGGTATCTATGGCTACACCTTC. Full variable domain (remainder filled in from reference TRBV5-1 and TRBJ1-2): KAGVTQTPRYLIKTRGQQVTLSCSPISGHRSVSWYQQTPGQGLQFLFEYFSETQRNKGNFPGRFSGRQFSNSRSEMNVSTLELGDSALYLCASTVGYGIYGYTFGSGTRLTVV.

This clone is a singleton in its sample. The V and J genes are TRBV2 and TRBJ2-1; D perhaps matches TRBD1 (6 bases). Trimming stripped 6 bases from V and 9 bases from J, with 21 bases between. There are 15 residues in the CDR3. Per germline, CDR1 SNHLY and CDR2 FYNNEI. The CDR3 is CASSDDRSGAGEQFF. The CDR3 DNA follows: TGTGCCAGCAGCGACGACCGCTCAGGGGCGGGTGAGCAGTTCTTC.

Turning to this clone: The same CDR3 arises from other DNA sequences in this sample as well. The J gene is TRBJ2-7, the V gene TRBV19, with a weak D call TRBD2 (6 bases). Trimming pared 3 bases from V and 0 bases from J, leaving 9 bases between. Germline CDR1 reads LNHDA; CDR2 reads SQIVND (reference sequence). The CDR3 totals 14 residues. CDR3 sequence reads: CASSIGGSSYEQYF. The CDR3 DNA reads as TGTGCCAGTAGTATCGGGGGAAGCTCCTACGAGCAGTACTTC.

Concerning this clone: The same CDR3 also results from other DNA sequences found in this sample. The gene calls are TRBV13 and TRBJ1-4, with a tentative D call TRBD1 (5 bases). The germline V and J ends were trimmed by 3 bases and 5 bases, with 7 bases remaining between them. Per germline, CDR1 PRHDT and CDR2 FYEKMQ (reference sequence). This CDR3 is 13 amino acids long. DNA of the CDR3: TGTGCCAGCAGCTTGGGGACCAATGAAAAACTGTTTTTT. This translates into CASSLGTNEKLFF.

The chain couples TRBV27 to TRBJ2-7, with D unclear. This CDR3 spans 14 amino acids. V was pared by 5 bases and J by 2 bases, with 13 bases between. The V gene's germline CDR1 is MNHEY and CDR2 SMNVEV (reference sequence). This CDR3 is CASSPLQRPYEQYF. In DNA form, the CDR3 reads TGTGCCAGCAGTCCGTTACAGAGGCCCTACGAGCAGTACTTC.

V gene TRBV7-2 combines with J gene TRBJ2-1; unclear D gene. The V gene lost 8 bases and the J gene lost 4 bases, with 18 bases spanning the gap. The CDR3 is made up of 15 amino acids. The germline V gene encodes CDR1 SGHTA and CDR2 FQGNSA. CDR3 region: CASREVGRSYNEQFF. CDR3 nucleotide sequence: TGTGCCAGCCGAGAGGTGGGAAGAAGTTACAATGAGCAGTTCTTC.

The chain has TRBV28 and TRBJ2-3; D is uncertain. The CDR3 runs 12 residues. Trimming cost V 6 bases and J 9 bases, with 13 bases left between them. Germline V gene data show CDR1 as MDHEN and CDR2 as SYDVKM. As DNA, the CDR3 is TGTGCCAGCAGCCTGCATCCCCAAACGCAGTATTTT. Its translation: CASSLHPQTQYF.

The chain is built from TRBV13 and TRBJ2-1; the D is unclear. Trimming pared 4 bases from V and 5 bases from J, leaving 6 bases between. The CDR3 has 12 amino acids. Looked up from germline, CDR1 is PRHDT and CDR2 is FYEKMQ (reference sequence). The CDR3, as DNA: TGTGCCAGCAGCTCCGCCCACAATGAGCAGTTCTTC. Protein product: CASSSAHNEQFF.

The J gene is TRBJ2-1, the V gene TRBV6-5; D unclear. With 0 bases removed from V and 6 bases from J, the gap between germline ends came to 6 bases. The CDR3 has 13 residues. CDR1 is MNHEY, CDR2 SVGAGI, per germline. CDR3 sequence: CASSYSTPNEQFF. CDR3 DNA: TGTGCCAGCAGTTACTCTACCCCCAATGAGCAGTTCTTC.

V and J are TRBV6-1 and TRBJ1-5, with D perhaps matching TRBD1 (5 bases). Trimming shortened V by 4 bases and J by 0 bases, and 10 bases separated the two germline ends. The CDR3 is 15 amino acids. Germline CDR1 is MNHNS and CDR2 is SASEGT. The CDR3, as DNA: TGTGCCAGCAGTGTAGTGACAGTTAGCAATCAGCCCCAGCATTTT. Its protein is CASSVVTVSNQPQHF.

The CDR3 loop is CASSYFGRTTGELFF. CDR3 sequence (DNA): TGTGCCAGCAGTTACTTCGGCAGGACCACCGGGGAGCTGTTTTTT. The V gene is TRBV6-5, the J gene TRBJ2-2, with no clear D. This CDR3 has 15 residues. Trimming shortened V by 1 base and J by 4 bases, and 10 bases separated the two germline ends. CDR1 is MNHEY and CDR2 is SVGAGI in the germline V gene.